A selection of T cell receptor beta chains follows, all from one sample in a study of blood T cell repertoires in COVID-19. Repertoires were generated with immunoSEQ multiplex PCR, while TCRdb's copy carries only in-frame clones and drops some. The sample lists more than 250,000 clones; more than 75% were seen once. Source material: peripheral blood. These receptors came from a man aged 50 to 59 with active or convalescent COVID-19. Each CDR3 is given with its conserved first and last residue. A D gene is named only where the DNA matches it firmly. The size of a clone is reported for some rows only, either as once, few or many, or as a class for expanded clones.

V: TRBV2; size: .; J: TRBJ2-5; D: .; DNA: TGTGCCAGCAGTGAAAACAGTCAAGAGACCCAGTACTTC; CDR3: CASSENSQETQYF
V: TRBV15; size: .; J: TRBJ1-1; D: .; DNA: TGTGCCACCAGCAGAGAGGGGGGGGTCACTGAAGCTTTCTTT; CDR3: CATSREGGVTEAFF
V: TRBV19; size: .; J: TRBJ2-4; D: .; DNA: TGTGCCAGTAGTATCCTCCGACACGTAAGAGGGAACATTCAGTACTTC; CDR3: CASSILRHVRGNIQYF
V: TRBV4-3; size: .; J: TRBJ1-4; D: TRBD1; DNA: TGCGCCAGCAGCCCGTGGGGACAGGGGGCTGAGGCTAATGAAAAACTGTTTTTT; CDR3: CASSPWGQGAEANEKLFF
V: TRBV7-6; size: .; J: TRBJ2-1; D: .; DNA: TGTGCCAGCAGCCGGACAGCTACAGGGATCAATGAGCAGTTCTTC; CDR3: CASSRTATGINEQFF
V: TRBV21-1; size: .; J: TRBJ2-6; D: .; DNA: TGTGCCAGCAGCAGTTCTACTCTGACAGGGGCCAACGTCCTGACTTTC; CDR3: CASSSSTLTGANVLTF
V: TRBV11-2; size: .; J: TRBJ2-1; D: TRBD2; DNA: TGTGCCAGCAGCTTAGGGACTAGCGGGAGGGCCTTCTCTTACAATGAGCAGTTCTTC; CDR3: CASSLGTSGRAFSYNEQFF
V: TRBV6-6; size: .; J: TRBJ2-7; D: TRBD1; DNA: TGTGCCAGCAGTCAGGGACAGGGGGCGACCTACGAGCAGTACTTC; CDR3: CASSQGQGATYEQYF
V: TRBV18; size: .; J: TRBJ1-3; D: .; DNA: TGTGCCAGCTCACCGCCAGAGGGTCTGACTGGAAACACCATATATTTT; CDR3: CASSPPEGLTGNTIYF
V: TRBV2; size: .; J: TRBJ1-1; D: .; DNA: TGTGCCAGCAGTGTGGAGGTCGCTTCGGAGGGCGCTGAAGCTTTCTTT; CDR3: CASSVEVASEGAEAFF
V: TRBV11-2; size: .; J: TRBJ2-1; D: .; DNA: TGTGCCAGCAGCTTAGTAGGCTCCGGTGCCCCTAGCTCCTACAATGAGCAGTTCTTC; CDR3: CASSLVGSGAPSSYNEQFF
V: TRBV11-2; size: .; J: TRBJ1-1; D: TRBD1; DNA: TGTGCCAGCAGCTTATTTGAGGGGGCTGGGGACACTGAAGCTTTCTTT; CDR3: CASSLFEGAGDTEAFF
V: TRBV18; size: .; J: TRBJ2-7; D: .; DNA: TGTGCCAGCTCACCAGGGCACTTCGAGCAGTACTTC; CDR3: CASSPGHFEQYF
V: TRBV27; size: once; J: TRBJ1-2; D: TRBD1; DNA: TGTGCCAGCAGTTTATCTGGGATTCCGGGACAGGGGCGGTTCATGGGCTACACCTTC; CDR3: CASSLSGIPGQGRFMGYTF
V: TRBV2; size: .; J: TRBJ1-2; D: TRBD1; DNA: TGTGCCAGCAGGGAAGGGACAGGGGTGAACTATGGCTACACCTTC; CDR3: CASREGTGVNYGYTF
V: TRBV7-9; size: .; J: TRBJ1-1; D: TRBD1; DNA: TGTGCCAGCAGCCTACAGGGGCACGAAACTGAAGCTTTCTTT; CDR3: CASSLQGHETEAFF
V: TRBV10-2; size: .; J: TRBJ2-1; D: TRBD2; DNA: TGCGCCAGCAGTGAGGAACAGCGGGAGCACAATGAGCAGTTCTTC; CDR3: CASSEEQREHNEQFF
V: TRBV2; size: .; J: TRBJ1-5; D: .; DNA: TGTGCCAGCAGTGAAGCGGGAGGGGAGAGCAATCAGCCCCAGCATTTT; CDR3: CASSEAGGESNQPQHF
V: TRBV6-1; size: .; J: TRBJ1-2; D: .; DNA: TGTGCCAGCAGTGAACTCGGGGGAAATAACTATGGCTACACCTTC; CDR3: CASSELGGNNYGYTF
V: TRBV28; size: .; J: TRBJ2-7; D: TRBD1; DNA: TGTGCCAGCAGGGGACAGGGTTCCTACGAGCAGTACTTC; CDR3: CASRGQGSYEQYF
V: TRBV4-1; size: .; J: TRBJ2-1; D: .; DNA: TGCGCCAGCAGCCAAGGACTAGGGGCTTACAATGAGCAGTTCTTC; CDR3: CASSQGLGAYNEQFF
V: TRBV10-1; size: few; J: TRBJ2-7; D: TRBD2; DNA: TGCGCCAGCACCGAGACTAGCACGTCCTACGAGCAGTACTTC; CDR3: CASTETSTSYEQYF
V: TRBV6-5; size: .; J: TRBJ1-5; D: TRBD1; DNA: TGTGCCAGCAGCTTAGGGACAGGGAATCAGCCCCAGCATTTT; CDR3: CASSLGTGNQPQHF
V: TRBV7-8; size: .; J: TRBJ1-1; D: .; DNA: TGTGCCAGCAGCTTAGGCGGGGTATCGAACACTGAAGCTTTCTTT; CDR3: CASSLGGVSNTEAFF
V: TRBV24-1; size: .; J: TRBJ2-1; D: .; DNA: TGTGCCACCAGTGACTTAGCGGCCTCGTCCTACAATGAGCAGTTCTTC; CDR3: CATSDLAASSYNEQFF
V: TRBV5-8; size: .; J: TRBJ2-1; D: TRBD2; DNA: TGTGCCAGCACCATTAGCGGGCCCTCCCCCAATGAGCAGTTCTTC; CDR3: CASTISGPSPNEQFF
V: TRBV30; size: .; J: TRBJ2-2; D: .; DNA: TGTGCCTGGAGTGCCTACCTGAGCGGGGAGCTGTTTTTT; CDR3: CAWSAYLSGELFF
V: TRBV18; size: .; J: TRBJ1-3; D: .; DNA: TGTGCCAGCTCACCATCGGTTCCCACCTCTGGAAACACCATATATTTT; CDR3: CASSPSVPTSGNTIYF
V: TRBV19; size: .; J: TRBJ1-6; D: TRBD1; DNA: TGTGCCAGTAGTCCCCACGGGACAGGGAGGCCGAGCTCCTATAATTCACCCCTCCACTTT; CDR3: CASSPHGTGRPSSYNSPLHF
V: TRBV19; size: .; J: TRBJ2-3; D: TRBD1; DNA: TGTGCCAGTAGTCAGACAGGGTTCGACACAGATACGCAGTATTTT; CDR3: CASSQTGFDTDTQYF
V: TRBV5-1; size: few; J: TRBJ1-1; D: TRBD1; DNA: TGCGCCAGCAGCCCGGGACAGGCGAACACTGAAGCTTTCTTT; CDR3: CASSPGQANTEAFF
V: TRBV11-3; size: .; J: TRBJ2-7; D: .; DNA: TGTGCCAGCAGCTTAGATGAGGGCGAGCAGTACTTC; CDR3: CASSLDEGEQYF
V: TRBV2; size: once; J: TRBJ1-1; D: TRBD1; DNA: TGTGCCAGCAGCCTGGACAGGAGGAACACTGAAGCTTTCTTT; CDR3: CASSLDRRNTEAFF
V: TRBV3-1/TRBV3-2; size: .; J: TRBJ2-1; D: TRBD2; DNA: TGTGCCAGCAGCCCCCTAGGGACTAGCGGAGCATACAATGAGCAGTTCTTC; CDR3: CASSPLGTSGAYNEQFF
V: TRBV30; size: .; J: TRBJ2-2; D: .; DNA: TGTGCCTGGAGTTTCACAGGGACCGGGGAGCTGTTTTTT; CDR3: CAWSFTGTGELFF
V: TRBV5-1; size: once; J: TRBJ2-1; D: TRBD1; DNA: TGCGCCAGCACCGGACAGGGACCGGGGATAAATGAGCAGTTCTTC; CDR3: CASTGQGPGINEQFF
V: TRBV28; size: .; J: TRBJ1-2; D: TRBD1; DNA: TGTGCCAGCAGTGATGGGACAGGAAGGGGAATGTTGAGCTATGGCTACACCTTC; CDR3: CASSDGTGRGMLSYGYTF
V: TRBV4-1; size: .; J: TRBJ2-1; D: .; DNA: TGCGCCAGCAGCCAAGGGGGAGCCGGCCCGAGCTCCTACAATGAGCAGTTCTTC; CDR3: CASSQGGAGPSSYNEQFF
V: TRBV5-1; size: .; J: TRBJ1-3; D: .; DNA: TGCGCCAGCAGCTTGTCGAGACAGGTCGGAAACACCATATATTTT; CDR3: CASSLSRQVGNTIYF
V: TRBV4-3; size: .; J: TRBJ1-5; D: .; DNA: TGCGCCAGCAGCCAAGAGTTAGCTAGCAATCAGCCCCAGCATTTT; CDR3: CASSQELASNQPQHF
V: TRBV7-9; size: .; J: TRBJ2-2; D: .; DNA: TGTGCCAGCAGCTTGGCCCCCACCGGGGAGCTGTTTTTT; CDR3: CASSLAPTGELFF
V: TRBV15; size: .; J: TRBJ1-3; D: .; DNA: TGTGCCACCAGCAGGAAGGGGGGGGCTCCGCCATCTGGAAACACCATATATTTT; CDR3: CATSRKGGAPPSGNTIYF
V: TRBV5-4; size: .; J: TRBJ1-2; D: .; DNA: TGTGCCAGCAGCTTGGGTACCCAGAACTATGGCTACACCTTC; CDR3: CASSLGTQNYGYTF
V: TRBV7-2; size: .; J: TRBJ2-3; D: TRBD2; DNA: TGTGCCAGCAGTCAAAGCGGGGGGGCCGGTACGCAGTATTTT; CDR3: CASSQSGGAGTQYF
V: TRBV7-9; size: few; J: TRBJ1-1; D: TRBD1; DNA: TGTGCCAGCAGCTTAGTAGGCGGGACAGGCACTGAAGCTTTCTTT; CDR3: CASSLVGGTGTEAFF
V: TRBV5-1; size: .; J: TRBJ1-1; D: .; DNA: TGCGCCAGCAGCTTGGTTCCAGGGGCTAATACTGAAGCTTTCTTT; CDR3: CASSLVPGANTEAFF
V: TRBV29-1; size: .; J: TRBJ1-1; D: .; DNA: TGCAGCGTTGTCATTCAGGGTGGCACTGAAGCTTTCTTT; CDR3: CSVVIQGGTEAFF
V: TRBV4-1; size: .; J: TRBJ1-6; D: TRBD1; DNA: TGCGCCAGCAGCCAAGTGACGGGACAGGGCAATTCACCCCTCCACTTT; CDR3: CASSQVTGQGNSPLHF
V: TRBV15; size: .; J: TRBJ1-3; D: .; DNA: TGTGCCACCAGCAGAGATCGGGAGGGGGCTGGAAACACCATATATTTT; CDR3: CATSRDREGAGNTIYF
V: TRBV7-3; size: .; J: TRBJ1-1; D: .; DNA: TGTGCCAGCAGCTTTATGGCGAACACTGAAGCTTTCTTT; CDR3: CASSFMANTEAFF
V: TRBV6-5; size: .; J: TRBJ1-4; D: .; DNA: TGTGCCAGCAGTTACTCCGCGGTCGGCAATGAAAAACTGTTTTTT; CDR3: CASSYSAVGNEKLFF
V: TRBV4-3; size: .; J: TRBJ2-7; D: TRBD2; DNA: TGCGCCAGCAGCCAAGTTCCTAGCGGGGGGGACAAGCAGTACTTC; CDR3: CASSQVPSGGDKQYF
V: TRBV19; size: .; J: TRBJ1-6; D: .; DNA: TGTGCCAGTAGTATGCGGACCTATAATTCACCCCTCCACTTT; CDR3: CASSMRTYNSPLHF
V: TRBV19; size: few; J: TRBJ2-7; D: .; DNA: TGTGCCAGTAGTATAGAAGAGACAGCGGGCCAGGGCGAGCAGTACTTC; CDR3: CASSIEETAGQGEQYF